The clone carrying this T cell receptor (beta chain) came up once. A much more abundant neighbour one base away suggests this may be a read error. Unsorted whole blood served as the source of blood RNA, and germline DNA was extracted as well. Total RNA (approximately 0.5 ug) served as template for TCR beta cDNA synthesis primed by a constant-region primer. Libraries of TCR beta came from three nested multiplex PCR rounds with slightly modified ARM-PCR. Two initial PCR rounds of around 10 cycles each paired TRBV1-TRBV30 forward primers with a C-beta reverse primer. TCRdb itself ran the multiplex PCR reads through MiXCR, one entry per CDR3 protein. The table records around 210,000 distinct CDR3 sequences, around three fifths of them present only once. This record comes from a study of tumor-infiltrating lymphocytes in primary liver carcinoma. Study at large: Resection treated the patients' primary liver carcinoma.

Per germline, CDR1 SGHVS and CDR2 FQNEAQ. The CDR3 is made up of 14 amino acids. J is TRBJ1-5 and V is TRBV7-8; 8 nucleotides agree with TRBD1. The clonotype comes from a woman aged 55-69 years with primary liver carcinoma and hepatitis B virus infection. The sequenced sample was peripheral blood. The CDR3 loop reads CASSLYRGSQPHHF. The CDR3 DNA reads as TGTGCCAGCAGCTTATACAGGGGGAGTCAGCCCCATCATTTT.